Listed below are T cell receptor beta chains from one sample, sequenced in a study of blood T cells in healthy people across ages. TCRdb used MiXCR to reprocess the 5' RACE reads, holding one entry per CDR3 protein. The table has 950,000 to 1,200,000 distinct CDR3 sequences, around two fifths seen once; the top ten hold 10% to 15%. Sequenced material: blood. These receptors came from a man aged 18 to 35 in good health. CDR3s include the opening cysteine and the closing phenylalanine or tryptophan. A D gene is named only where the DNA matches it firmly.

V gene: TRBV20-1; J gene: TRBJ2-1; D gene: .; CDR3 protein: CSARDEAGPNNEQFF
V gene: TRBV5-6; J gene: TRBJ1-5; D gene: .; CDR3 protein: CASSLWSGRGSNQPQHF
V gene: TRBV12-3/TRBV12-4; J gene: TRBJ2-2; D gene: TRBD2; CDR3 protein: CASGFRGANTGELFF
V gene: TRBV29-1; J gene: TRBJ2-5; D gene: .; CDR3 protein: CSVDLRAQYQETQYF
V gene: TRBV27; J gene: TRBJ1-5; D gene: .; CDR3 protein: CASSFREYSNQPQHF
V gene: TRBV12-3/TRBV12-4; J gene: TRBJ2-1; D gene: .; CDR3 protein: CASLNFNEQFF
V gene: TRBV5-1; J gene: TRBJ1-4; D gene: TRBD1; CDR3 protein: CASSLGGQGQNNEKLFF
V gene: TRBV7-2; J gene: TRBJ2-5; D gene: .; CDR3 protein: CASSLGGYRDEQYF
V gene: TRBV28; J gene: TRBJ2-7; D gene: .; CDR3 protein: CASSLSGLEQYF
V gene: TRBV6-2/TRBV6-3; J gene: TRBJ1-5; D gene: TRBD1; CDR3 protein: CASSYVRTGGNQPQHF
V gene: TRBV6-6; J gene: TRBJ1-2; D gene: .; CDR3 protein: CASTRAGPSLSYSYTF
V gene: TRBV5-1; J gene: TRBJ2-3; D gene: .; CDR3 protein: CASREGGADTQYF
V gene: TRBV30; J gene: TRBJ2-1; D gene: .; CDR3 protein: CAWSVSASSSEQFF
V gene: TRBV5-1; J gene: TRBJ2-1; D gene: .; CDR3 protein: CASSARVESSYNEQFF
V gene: TRBV6-5; J gene: .; D gene: .; CDR3 protein: CASSAPGEGEQYF
V gene: TRBV7-3; J gene: TRBJ1-1; D gene: .; CDR3 protein: CASSLTFRGAGTEAFF
V gene: TRBV4-1; J gene: TRBJ1-2; D gene: .; CDR3 protein: CASSQDTGQGPIPSGYTF
V gene: TRBV7-6; J gene: TRBJ2-4; D gene: .; CDR3 protein: CASSQYTAREREQYF
V gene: TRBV5-4; J gene: TRBJ1-6; D gene: .; CDR3 protein: CASSWTPTRKDSPLHF
V gene: TRBV12-3/TRBV12-4; J gene: TRBJ2-3; D gene: .; CDR3 protein: CASSFKGADTQYF
V gene: TRBV24-1; J gene: TRBJ1-5; D gene: .; CDR3 protein: CATSKNCVWGDVHF
V gene: TRBV5-1; J gene: TRBJ2-7; D gene: .; CDR3 protein: CASSLEVNSDEQYF
V gene: TRBV11-2; J gene: TRBJ2-7; D gene: .; CDR3 protein: CASSMDSYEQYF
V gene: TRBV29-1; J gene: TRBJ1-2; D gene: .; CDR3 protein: CSVEDRGGYTF
V gene: TRBV12-3/TRBV12-4; J gene: TRBJ1-5; D gene: TRBD1; CDR3 protein: CASSLAGTGSNQPQHF
V gene: TRBV20-1; J gene: TRBJ2-2; D gene: .; CDR3 protein: CSARAGRDSHTGELFF
V gene: TRBV13; J gene: .; D gene: .; CDR3 protein: CASSLDLQGGNYEQYF